This TCR beta chain stems from a study of OX40 agonist ivuxolimab in advanced cancers. On the study more broadly: Dose-escalation subjects each had hepatocellular carcinoma, melanoma, renal cell or head and neck cancer. More than 35% of patients had received prior checkpoint inhibitor therapy.

This clone was picked up a small number of times. The antigen is unknown. Germline CDR1 is KGHSH and CDR2 is LQKENI. This CDR3 is 13 amino acids long. Deletions cut 4 bases from V and 2 bases from J, with 9 bases between. Study-wide results and caveats: Blood T cells, both CD4+ and CD8+, expanded clonally by week 6 at 0.1 to 3.0 mg/kg.

Sequenced by immunoSEQ multiplex PCR; TCRdb stores in-frame clones only, minus some. The table has roughly 20,000 clones, 70% to 90% seen once. Patients who had autoimmune disease history or got systemic immunosuppression were left out. The sequenced sample was CD4+ or CD8+ T cells sorted from blood, obtained in a trial of the OX40 agonist ivuxolimab. The rearrangement links TRBV18 to TRBJ2-7; D is perhaps TRBD1 (5 bases). This sequence originates from an adult with an advanced solid tumor such as melanoma, head and neck, liver or kidney cancer. The CDR3 here is CASSRTTPYEQYF. Here the CDR3 DNA reads TGTGCCAGCTCACGGACAACACCCTACGAGCAGTACTTC.